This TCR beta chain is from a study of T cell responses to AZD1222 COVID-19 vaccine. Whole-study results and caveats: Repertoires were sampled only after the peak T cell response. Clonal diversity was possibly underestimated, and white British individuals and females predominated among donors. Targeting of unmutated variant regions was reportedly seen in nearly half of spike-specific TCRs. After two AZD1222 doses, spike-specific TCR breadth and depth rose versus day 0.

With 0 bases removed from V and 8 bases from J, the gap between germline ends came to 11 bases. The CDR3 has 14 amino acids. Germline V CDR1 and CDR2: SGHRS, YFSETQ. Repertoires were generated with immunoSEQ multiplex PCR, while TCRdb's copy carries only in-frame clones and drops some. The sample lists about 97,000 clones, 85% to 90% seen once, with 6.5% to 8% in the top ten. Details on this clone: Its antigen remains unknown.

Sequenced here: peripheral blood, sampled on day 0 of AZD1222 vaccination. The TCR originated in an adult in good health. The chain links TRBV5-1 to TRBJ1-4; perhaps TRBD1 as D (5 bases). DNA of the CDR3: TGCGCCAGCAGCTTGGACAGGCCCAGGGAAAAACTGTTTTTT. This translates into CASSLDRPREKLFF.